The clone carrying this T cell receptor beta chain was seen a single time. What it binds is unknown. Germline CDR1 reads SQVTM; CDR2 reads ANQGSEA. This CDR3 contains 13 residues. V shed 6 bases and J 1 base; nucleotides not matched to a gene: 2. Peripheral blood was drawn, approximately 9.4 milliliters per donor. This sample stems from a study of blood T cells in healthy people across ages. For the study at large: Template-switching capture recovered about one barcoded beta molecule per two T cells. Study conclusions and caveats: TCR beta diversity tracked closely with naive T cell percentage.

The second PCR ran about 6 to 12 cycles with a sample-barcoded 5' primer and J-beta primers. TCRdb reprocessed the 5' RACE reads with MiXCR, giving one entry per CDR3 protein. The sample carries about 640,000 distinct CDR3 sequences, about 54% recorded once. The specimen sequenced was blood. The TCR comes from a man aged 55 to 69 in good health. The rearrangement links TRBV29-1 to TRBJ2-2; 7 positions agree with TRBD2. The CDR3 DNA sequence: TGCAGCGTGCGGGGGAGGAACACCGGGGAGCTGTTTTTT. It specifies CSVRGRNTGELFF.